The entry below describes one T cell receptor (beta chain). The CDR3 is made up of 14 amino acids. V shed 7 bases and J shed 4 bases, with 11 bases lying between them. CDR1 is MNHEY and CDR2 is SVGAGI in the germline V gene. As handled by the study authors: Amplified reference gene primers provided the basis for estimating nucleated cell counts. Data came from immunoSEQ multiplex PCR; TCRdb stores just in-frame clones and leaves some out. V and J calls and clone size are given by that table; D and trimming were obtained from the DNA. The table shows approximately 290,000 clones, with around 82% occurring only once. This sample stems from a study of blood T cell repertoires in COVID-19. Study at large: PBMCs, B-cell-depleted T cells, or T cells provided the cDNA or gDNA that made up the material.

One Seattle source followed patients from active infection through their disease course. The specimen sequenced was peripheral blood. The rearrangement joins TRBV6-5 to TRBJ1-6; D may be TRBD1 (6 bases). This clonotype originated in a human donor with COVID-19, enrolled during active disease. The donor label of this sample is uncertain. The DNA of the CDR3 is TGTGCCAGCACCGCGGGGGCTTATAATTCACCCCTCCACTTT. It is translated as CASTAGAYNSPLHF.